These 22 T cell receptor beta chains were all obtained from the same sample, sequenced in a study of immune evolution from preneoplasia to lung adenocarcinoma. This table comes from immunoSEQ multiplex PCR, and its TCRdb copy is limited to in-frame clones, with some not included. The sample lists some 5,100 clones; 70% to 80% were seen once. Specimen: FFPE minimally invasive lung adenocarcinoma tissue. These receptors were collected from a person aged 60-79 years with lung adenocarcinoma.

The chain couples TRBV19 to TRBJ1-3, with unresolved D. The V and J ends lost 3 bases and 4 bases respectively, with 13 bases between them. Germline V gives CDR1 LNHDA, CDR2 SQIVND (reference sequence). This CDR3 comprises 15 residues. The CDR3 loop is CASSIDGAKGNTIYF. The DNA of the CDR3 is TGTGCCAGTAGTATTGACGGCGCTAAAGGAAACACCATATATTTT. The variable domain in full, completed from reference TRBV19 and TRBJ1-3, reads DGGITQSPKYLFRKEGQNVTLSCEQNLNHDAMYWYRQDPGQGLRLIYYSQIVNDFQKGDIAEGYSVSREKKESFPLTVTSAQKNPTAFYLCASSIDGAKGNTIYFGEGSWLTVV.

The CDR3 DNA sequence: TGTGCCAGCAGCCCCCGCGGCAGCTCTGGAAACACCATATATTTT. It is translated as CASSPRGSSGNTIYF. The genes are TRBV7-9 and TRBJ1-3; D uncertain. The CDR3 contains 15 residues. Germline values: CDR1 SEHNR, CDR2 FQNEAQ (reference sequence). V was cut by 5 bases and J by 0 bases, with 11 bases left in between.

The chain has TRBV30 and TRBJ2-2; D may be TRBD2 (6 bases). The germline V gene has CDR1 GTSNPN and CDR2 SVGIG (reference sequence). CDR3 length equals 13 residues. With 2 bases removed from V and 6 bases from J, the gap between germline ends came to 10 bases. In DNA form, the CDR3 reads TGTGCCTGGAGTTGGGGGGACGCCGGGGAGCTGTTTTTT. Residues: CAWSWGDAGELFF.

J is TRBJ2-3 and V is TRBV6-4, with TRBD2 identical over 10 bases. V shed 0 bases, J shed 0 bases, and the junction held 0 bases outside the gene matches. Per germline, CDR1 MRHNA and CDR2 SNTAGT. The CDR3 consists of 16 residues. This chain's CDR3 is CASSDSTSGSTDTQYF. CDR3 coding DNA: TGTGCCAGCAGTGACTCGACTAGCGGGAGCACAGATACGCAGTATTTT.

The chain carries TRBV4-2 and TRBJ1-2; the D is unclear. Germline-derived CDR1 and CDR2 are LGHNA and YNFKEQ. The CDR3 runs to 14 residues. Trimming pared 0 bases from V and 4 bases from J, leaving 9 bases between. CDR3 loop: CASSQERTVYGYTF. CDR3 nucleotides: TGTGCCAGCAGCCAAGAACGGACCGTCTATGGCTACACCTTC.

This clone was picked up one time. The chain carries TRBV6-1 and TRBJ1-2; D possibly corresponds to TRBD1 (5 bases). The CDR3 is 15 residues long. Trimming stripped 3 bases from V and 8 bases from J, with 19 bases between. Germline loops: CDR1 MNHNS, CDR2 SASEGT. The CDR3 nucleotides read TGTGCCAGCAGTGACGAGTCCGGGACTTCTTGGGGCTACACCTTC. Translation gives CASSDESGTSWGYTF.

This clone was observed a few times. Other DNA sequences within the sample encode an identical CDR3. The chain carries TRBV27 and TRBJ2-3; D gene unclear. Germline CDR1 and CDR2: MNHEY and SMNVEV (reference sequence). The CDR3 length is 13 residues. The germline V and J ends were trimmed by 7 bases and 0 bases, with 8 bases remaining between them. The CDR3 loop reads CASKPTSTDTQYF. In nucleotides, the CDR3 is TGTGCCAGCAAACCCACAAGCACAGATACGCAGTATTTT.

V gene TRBV30 combines with J gene TRBJ2-1, with 11 bases aligning to TRBD2. The germline V gene encodes CDR1 GTSNPN and CDR2 SVGIG (reference sequence). This CDR3 comprises 20 residues. The J segment lost 1 base and the V segment lost 2 bases, leaving 16 bases of the junction unmatched. DNA for the CDR3: TGTGCCTGGAGTTCTGTTAGGGGACTAGCGGTCGGAGGGTCCTACAATGAGCAGTTCTTC. It translates to CAWSSVRGLAVGGSYNEQFF.

This chain joins TRBV5-6 and TRBJ1-2; TRBD1 is a possible D gene (5 bases). The CDR3 extends over 13 amino acids. V lost 4 bases, J lost 6 bases, and 13 bases lay in between. CDR1 and CDR2 (germline): SGHDT, YYEEEE. The CDR3 loop is CASSGGYSHGYTF. The CDR3 DNA sequence: TGTGCCAGCAGCGGGGGTTACAGTCATGGCTACACCTTC.

This chain uses TRBV28 with TRBJ2-2; 12 bases agree with TRBD1. V lost 2 bases, J lost 6 bases, and 4 bases stayed unmatched. The CDR3 extends over 16 amino acids. Germline V CDR1 and CDR2: MDHEN, SYDVKM. The CDR3: CASSLGGQGASGELFF. The CDR3 DNA follows: TGTGCCAGCAGTTTAGGGGGACAGGGGGCTTCCGGGGAGCTGTTTTTT.

The chain uses TRBV7-2 and TRBJ2-7; D is unclear. The V and J ends lost 1 base and 4 bases respectively, with 20 bases between them. In germline, CDR1 is SGHTA, CDR2 FQGNSA. CDR3 length: 17 residues. The CDR3 nucleotides read TGTGCCAGCAGCTTAGGGTGGCCCGGCAGGACCGATTACGAGCAGTACTTC. Protein product: CASSLGWPGRTDYEQYF.

This rearrangement joins TRBV30 to TRBJ2-3; D uncertain. CDR3 length equals 12 residues. The V gene's germline CDR1 is GTSNPN and CDR2 SVGIG (reference sequence). V was trimmed by 4 bases and J by 2 bases, leaving 7 bases between them. CDR3 residues: CAWTGATDTQYF. CDR3 nucleotide sequence: TGTGCCTGGACAGGAGCCACAGATACGCAGTATTTT.

This clone was counted only a few times. The chain combines TRBV19 with TRBJ1-2; D gene ambiguous. V lost 7 bases to trimming and J lost 8 bases, with 14 bases between them. Per the germline V gene, CDR1 is LNHDA and CDR2 is SQIVND (reference sequence). This CDR3 is built from 12 residues. CDR3 in amino acids: CASMGRHWGYTF. DNA for the CDR3: TGTGCCAGTATGGGCCGCCACTGGGGCTACACCTTC.

This clone has a handful of counts. The chain has TRBV21-1 and TRBJ2-7; the table's D call of TRBD1 was not tested on the DNA. TRBV21-1 is shown as a pseudogene. CDR3 length: 17 residues. The CDR3 here is CASSKGKQRLARGEQYF. CDR3 nucleotides: TGTGCCAGCAGCAAAGGGAAACAGCGCCTCGCGAGGGGGGAGCAGTACTTC.

The CDR3 protein is CASSLRVQETQYF. In nucleotides, the CDR3 is TGTGCCAGCAGCTTGCGGGTTCAAGAGACCCAGTACTTC. The rearrangement links TRBV7-2 to TRBJ2-5; D might be TRBD2 (5 bases). The CDR3 has 13 residues. Trimming removed 3 bases at V and 2 bases at J, with 7 bases between. CDR1 SGHTA and CDR2 FQGNSA come from the germline V gene. The full variable domain, rest sourced from reference TRBV7-2 and TRBJ2-5, is GAGVSQSPSNKVTEKGKDVELRCDPISGHTALYWYRQSLGQGLEFLIYFQGNSAPDKSGLPSDRFSAERTGGSVSTLTIQRTQQEDSAVYLCASSLRVQETQYFGPGTRLLVL.

The J gene is TRBJ2-3, the V gene TRBV4-2; D uncertain. V was clipped by 1 base and J by 6 bases, with 5 bases between them. Germline V gene lookup returns CDR1 LGHNA and CDR2 YNFKEQ. This CDR3 spans 12 amino acids. The CDR3 protein is CASSQGSDTQYF. The CDR3 bases are TGTGCCAGCAGCCAAGGGTCTGATACGCAGTATTTT.

This sequence joins TRBV5-6 and TRBJ2-7, with 8 bases that match TRBD1. This CDR3 region has 16 residues. J lost 1 base, V lost 0 bases, and 6 bases had no gene match. Germline CDR1 SGHDT, CDR2 YYEEEE. CDR3 nucleotides: TGTGCCAGCAGCTTGGGAGGACAGGGTACTTCCTACGAGCAGTACTTC. This translates into CASSLGGQGTSYEQYF.

The chain carries TRBV6-5 and TRBJ2-1; no definite D call. Trimming stripped 6 bases from V and 5 bases from J, with 11 bases between. CDR1 is MNHEY and CDR2 is SVGAGI in the germline V gene. The CDR3 length is 13 residues. The CDR3 here is CASSNNLNNEQFF. CDR3 bases: TGTGCCAGCAGCAATAACCTCAACAATGAGCAGTTCTTC.

The chain combines TRBV6-1 with TRBJ2-7; 8 nucleotides line up with TRBD1. The J segment lost 7 bases and the V segment lost 8 bases, leaving 13 bases of the junction unmatched. The CDR3 is 14 amino acids. The germline V gene encodes CDR1 MNHNS and CDR2 SASEGT. The DNA of the CDR3 is TGTGCCAGCGCGGGACAGGTGTCCGTATGGGAGCAGTACTTC. Translating it yields CASAGQVSVWEQYF.

The CDR3 spells CASSVGRTDNEQFF. CDR3 nucleotide sequence: TGTGCCAGCAGCGTAGGGCGGACTGACAATGAGCAGTTCTTC. The V gene is TRBV9, the J gene TRBJ2-1; possible D gene TRBD2, 5 bases. The germline V gene encodes CDR1 SGDLS and CDR2 YYNGEE. Deletions cut 0 bases from V and 5 bases from J, with 9 bases between. This CDR3 has 14 residues.

This rearrangement joins TRBV9 to TRBJ2-2; D is unresolved. CDR1 and CDR2 from the germline V gene are SGDLS and YYNGEE. This CDR3 has 13 amino acids. Trimming stripped 4 bases from V and 4 bases from J, with 8 bases between. The CDR3 protein is CASSRVRTGELFF. The DNA for the CDR3 is TGTGCCAGCAGCCGGGTGCGCACCGGGGAGCTGTTTTTT.

The chain couples TRBV5-4 to TRBJ2-3; D is perhaps TRBD2 (5 bases). This CDR3 has 16 residues. The germline CDR1 and CDR2 sequences are SGHNT and YYREEE (reference sequence). Trimming removed 0 bases at V and 4 bases at J, with 15 bases between. The CDR3 DNA follows: TGTGCCAGCAGCTTGGATCCCGAGGGCCTCTCAGATACGCAGTATTTT. Its translation is CASSLDPEGLSDTQYF.